The 21 T cell receptor beta chains reported below all come from one sample, sequenced in a study of follicular helper T cells after annual influenza vaccination. Profiled with immunoSEQ multiplex PCR; TCRdb holds only in-frame clones, not every one. The profile shows around 10,000 clones, less than 80% of them singletons. The sequenced sample was CXCR5- memory CD4+ T cells sorted from blood, obtained 6 weeks after influenza vaccination. These receptors were taken from an adult who received the influenza vaccine.

The chain couples TRBV19 to TRBJ1-1; D is perhaps TRBD1 (6 bases). Trimming removed 7 bases from V and 6 bases from J, with 21 bases in between. This CDR3 is built from 15 residues. Looked up from germline, CDR1 is LNHDA and CDR2 is SQIVND (reference sequence). The DNA for the CDR3 is TGTGCCAGTATCTCCGGGGGCTTGGGGTCCCCTGAAGCTTTCTTT. This encodes CASISGGLGSPEAFF.

V gene TRBV10-3 combines with J gene TRBJ1-5, with D possibly TRBD1 on 5 matching bases. Trimming shortened V by 2 bases and J by 5 bases, and 10 bases separated the two germline ends. This CDR3 is built from 14 residues. Germline V gene sequence: CDR1 ENHRY, CDR2 SYGVKD. The CDR3: CAISERGGDQPQHF. CDR3 bases: TGTGCCATCAGTGAGAGGGGAGGGGATCAGCCCCAGCATTTT.

This chain connects TRBV19 to TRBJ2-7; 8 bases match TRBD1. Trimming took 8 bases from V and 0 from J; bases not matched to a gene: 6. CDR1 and CDR2 (germline): LNHDA, SQIVND (reference sequence). CDR3 length equals 14 residues. The CDR3 DNA reads TGTGCCAGTTCCCGGGACAGGTTCTCCTACGAGCAGTACTTC. It encodes CASSRDRFSYEQYF.

The chain carries TRBV7-9 and TRBJ1-6; D gene uncertain. The CDR3 has 15 residues. Germline values: CDR1 SEHNR, CDR2 FQNEAQ (reference sequence). Trimming removed 5 bases from V and 0 bases from J, with 8 bases in between. This chain's CDR3 is CASSGSPSYNSPLHF. For the CDR3, the DNA is TGTGCCAGCAGCGGAAGTCCCTCCTATAATTCACCCCTCCACTTT.

The chain recombines TRBV20-1 with TRBJ2-1, with unresolved D. With 6 bases removed from V and 7 bases from J, the gap between germline ends came to 7 bases. Germline lookup yields CDR1 DFQATT and CDR2 SNEGSKA (reference sequence). The CDR3 sequence is 10 residues long. CDR3 region: CSAPRNEQFF. Written as DNA, the CDR3 is TGCAGTGCCCCTAGAAATGAGCAGTTCTTC.

The CDR3 DNA follows: TGTGCCAGCAGCTTAAGAGGGTTAGATCGGAATCAGCCCCAGCATTTT. It translates to CASSLRGLDRNQPQHF. This chain links TRBV7-2 with TRBJ1-5; no definite D call. The germline V gene encodes CDR1 SGHTA and CDR2 FQGNSA. Between the trimmed V and J ends, which lost 2 bases and 4 bases, there was a span of 15 bases. The CDR3 is 16 amino acids.

CDR3: CSVALDRGESGYTF. The CDR3 region has the DNA TGCAGCGTTGCCCTGGACAGGGGGGAGTCTGGCTACACCTTC. The chain has TRBV29-1 and TRBJ1-2; 10 nucleotides line up with TRBD1. J was trimmed by 7 bases and V by 4 bases; bases with no gene match: 9. CDR3 length: 14 amino acids. Per germline, CDR1 SQVTM and CDR2 ANQGSEA.

This chain joins TRBV27 and TRBJ2-5, with 8 bases lining up with TRBD1. CDR3 length equals 15 residues. V gave up 4 bases and J gave up 5 bases; unmatched junction bases: 9. Germline V gene lookup returns CDR1 MNHEY and CDR2 SMNVEV (reference sequence). This CDR3 reads CASSSGQGHTETQYF. The CDR3 DNA reads TGTGCCAGCAGTTCAGGACAGGGCCATACGGAGACCCAGTACTTC.

The genes are TRBV4-1 and TRBJ2-7, with D possibly matching TRBD2 (6 bases). The V gene lost 4 bases and the J gene lost 0 bases, with 22 bases spanning the gap. The CDR3 sequence is 18 residues long. Germline lookup yields CDR1 MGHRA and CDR2 YSYEKL. DNA of the CDR3: TGCGCCAGCAGCCCCCGAATTGGAGCGGGCTTTAGCTCCTACGAGCAGTACTTC. Amino acid sequence: CASSPRIGAGFSSYEQYF.

The chain uses TRBV6-1 and TRBJ2-1; TRBD2 agrees at 10 bases. Germline V gives CDR1 MNHNS, CDR2 SASEGT. The CDR3 has 15 amino acids. V dropped 4 bases and J dropped 7; count of bases not matched to a gene: 7. The CDR3 reads CASSGAGGVGNEQFF. CDR3 in DNA: TGTGCCAGCAGTGGAGCGGGGGGGGTTGGGAATGAGCAGTTCTTC.

This clone was counted a single time. This sequence joins TRBV7-2 and TRBJ2-2, with D perhaps matching TRBD2 (6 bases). The length of the CDR3 is 16 residues. V was cut by 5 bases and J by 1 base, with 14 bases left in between. CDR1 SGHTA and CDR2 FQGNSA come from the germline V gene. The chain's CDR3 is CASSLQTRRNTGELFF. CDR3 nucleotide sequence: TGTGCCAGCAGCCTTCAGACTAGGAGGAACACCGGGGAGCTGTTTTTT.

This chain joins TRBV5-1 and TRBJ1-6; D gene unclear. The CDR3 loop spans 13 amino acids. Trimming shortened V by 2 bases and J by 7 bases, and 7 bases separated the two germline ends. Per germline, CDR1 SGHRS and CDR2 YFSETQ. CDR3 in amino acids: CASSLEDNSPLHF. The CDR3 bases are TGCGCCAGCAGCTTAGAGGACAATTCACCCCTCCACTTT. Complete variable domain (other parts from reference TRBV5-1 and TRBJ1-6): KAGVTQTPRYLIKTRGQQVTLSCSPISGHRSVSWYQQTPGQGLQFLFEYFSETQRNKGNFPGRFSGRQFSNSRSEMNVSTLELGDSALYLCASSLEDNSPLHFGNGTRLTVT.

The chain uses TRBV5-1 and TRBJ1-1, with a tentative D call TRBD1 (5 bases). CDR1 is SGHRS and CDR2 is YFSETQ in the germline V gene. The CDR3 is 14 amino acids. The V gene lost 4 bases and the J gene lost 1 base, with 11 bases spanning the gap. CDR3 sequence: CASSLGHSNTEAFF. In DNA form, the CDR3 reads TGCGCCAGCAGCCTAGGACACTCGAACACTGAAGCTTTCTTT.

The chain combines TRBV11-1 with TRBJ2-3, with TRBD2 matching over 7 bases. Germline loops: CDR1 SGHAT, CDR2 FQDESV (reference sequence). V shed 3 bases and J 4 bases; nucleotides not matched to a gene: 10. CDR3 length: 16 amino acids. CDR3 amino acids: CASSLGGANFADTQYF. The CDR3 DNA follows: TGTGCCAGCAGCTTGGGAGGGGCCAATTTCGCAGATACGCAGTATTTT. Drawing the rest from reference TRBV11-1 and TRBJ2-3, the complete variable domain is EAEVAQSPRYKITEKSQAVAFWCDPISGHATLYWYRQILGQGPELLVQFQDESVVDDSQLPKDRFSAERLKGVDSTLKIQPAELGDSAMYLCASSLGGANFADTQYFGPGTRLTVL.

The rearrangement uses TRBV5-1 and TRBJ1-2, with 10 bases that match TRBD1. The CDR3 extends over 16 amino acids. Unmatched junction bases numbered 11, after V lost 3 bases and J lost 6 bases. Per germline, CDR1 SGHRS and CDR2 YFSETQ. CDR3 in amino acids: CASSSNGGQGVDGYTF. In DNA form, the CDR3 reads TGCGCCAGCAGCTCGAACGGCGGACAGGGGGTGGATGGCTACACCTTC.

This clone was seen only once. V usage is TRBV6-5 and J usage is TRBJ2-7; no clear D gene. The CDR3 length is 11 residues. V lost 5 bases, J lost 6 bases, and 8 bases lay in between. CDR1 MNHEY and CDR2 SVGAGI come from the germline V gene. CDR3 coding DNA: TGTGCCAGCAGTCGGCTTGGCGAGCAGTACTTC. Amino acids: CASSRLGEQYF.

In DNA, the CDR3 is TGTGCCAGCAGCTTGGACAACAGGGGGTATGCTTTCTACGAGCAGTACTTC. This encodes CASSLDNRGYAFYEQYF. The gene calls are TRBV11-3 and TRBJ2-7, with 8 bases aligning to TRBD1. The trim removed 3 bases at V and 3 bases at J, leaving 13 bases unmatched. The CDR3 spans 17 residues. Germline-derived CDR1 and CDR2 are SGHNT and YENEEA.

This chain uses TRBV5-5 with TRBJ2-7; the D call may be TRBD1 or TRBD2 (5 bases each). The germline V gene encodes CDR1 SGHKS and CDR2 YYEKEE (reference sequence). V lost 5 bases and J lost 0, with 18 bases in between. The CDR3 totals 16 residues. The CDR3 protein is CASRVGTLAYSYEQYF. The CDR3 DNA sequence: TGTGCCAGCAGGGTTGGGACGCTGGCCTACTCCTACGAGCAGTACTTC.

The V gene is TRBV5-1, the J gene TRBJ2-5; D not certain. The length of the CDR3 is 13 residues. Between the trimmed V and J ends, which lost 0 bases and 4 bases, there was a span of 7 bases. Germline V gene data show CDR1 as SGHRS and CDR2 as YFSETQ. CDR3 protein: CASSLAMGETQYF. In DNA form, the CDR3 reads TGCGCCAGCAGCTTGGCGATGGGAGAGACCCAGTACTTC.

This clone occurred a few times. The chain links TRBV18 to TRBJ1-1, with 8 nucleotides matching TRBD1. Germline trimming cut 6 bases from V and 3 bases from J; bases unmatched to any gene: 6. Germline V lookup: CDR1 KGHSH, CDR2 LQKENI. This CDR3 region has 14 residues. In DNA form, the CDR3 reads TGTGCCAGCTCGCAGGGGGCGGAGGACACTGAAGCTTTCTTT. Translating it yields CASSQGAEDTEAFF.

The chain employs TRBV7-8 and TRBJ2-5, with TRBD2 identical over 11 bases. This CDR3 is built from 16 residues. In germline, CDR1 is SGHVS, CDR2 FQNEAQ. Losses at the gene ends were 5 bases for V and 2 bases for J; bases not matched to a gene: 7. In nucleotides, the CDR3 is TGTGCCAGCAGCCCCGTGGGACTAGCGGTTCAAGAGACCCAGTACTTC. Amino acids: CASSPVGLAVQETQYF.